This T cell receptor beta chain was sequenced in a study of T cells in Graves' hyperthyroidism and ophthalmopathy. Amplification targeted TCR beta CDR3 regions from RNA transcripts. The HTBI set primed first-round TCR CDR3 RT-PCR. TCRdb reprocessed the multiplex PCR reads with MiXCR, giving one entry per CDR3 protein. Altogether 250,000 to 300,000 distinct CDR3 sequences are present, approximately 14% being singletons, with the ten largest covering about an eighth. Germline CDR1 is MNHEY and CDR2 is SVGEGT. V was trimmed by 5 bases and J by 1 base, leaving 9 bases between them. The CDR3 is 14 amino acids.

The sample comprised blood. This clonotype originated in a woman aged 40 to 55 with Graves' hyperthyroidism that later progressed to Graves' ophthalmopathy. The V and J genes are TRBV6-2 or TRBV6-3 and TRBJ1-5; no clear D. In nucleotides, the CDR3 is TGTGCCAGCAGTCAAGGGTACAGCAATCAGCCCCAGCATTTT. Translation gives CASSQGYSNQPQHF.